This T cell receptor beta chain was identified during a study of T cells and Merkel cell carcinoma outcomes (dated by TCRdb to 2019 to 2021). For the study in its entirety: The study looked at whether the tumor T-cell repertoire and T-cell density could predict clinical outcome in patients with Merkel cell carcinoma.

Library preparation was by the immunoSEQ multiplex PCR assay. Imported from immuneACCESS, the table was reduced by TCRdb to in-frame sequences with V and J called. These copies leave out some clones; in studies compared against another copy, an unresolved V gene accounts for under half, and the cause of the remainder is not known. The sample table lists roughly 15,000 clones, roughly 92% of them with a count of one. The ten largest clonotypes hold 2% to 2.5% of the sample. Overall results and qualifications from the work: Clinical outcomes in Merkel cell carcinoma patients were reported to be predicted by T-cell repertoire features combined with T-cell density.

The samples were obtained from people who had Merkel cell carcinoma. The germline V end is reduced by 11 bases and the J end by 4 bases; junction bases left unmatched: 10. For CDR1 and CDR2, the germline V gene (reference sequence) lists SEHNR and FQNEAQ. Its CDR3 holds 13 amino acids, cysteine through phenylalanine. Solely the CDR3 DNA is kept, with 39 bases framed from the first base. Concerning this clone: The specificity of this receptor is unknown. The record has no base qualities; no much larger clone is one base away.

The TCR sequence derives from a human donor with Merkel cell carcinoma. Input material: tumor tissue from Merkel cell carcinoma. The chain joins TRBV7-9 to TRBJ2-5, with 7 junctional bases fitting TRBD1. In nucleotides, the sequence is TGTGCCGGACAGACAGGGTCGGGAGAGACCCAGTACTTC. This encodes CAGQTGSGETQYF.